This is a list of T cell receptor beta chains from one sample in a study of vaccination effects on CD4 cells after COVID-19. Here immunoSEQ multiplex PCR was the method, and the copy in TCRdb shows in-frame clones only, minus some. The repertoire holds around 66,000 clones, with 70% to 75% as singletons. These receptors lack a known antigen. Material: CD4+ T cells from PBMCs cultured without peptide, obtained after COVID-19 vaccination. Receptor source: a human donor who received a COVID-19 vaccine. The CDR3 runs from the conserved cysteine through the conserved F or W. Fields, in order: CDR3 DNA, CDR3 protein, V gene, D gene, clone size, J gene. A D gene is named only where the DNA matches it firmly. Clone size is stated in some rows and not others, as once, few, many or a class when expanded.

TGCAGCGTAATTCTAGGCAATAGCAATGAAAAACTGTTTTTT CSVILGNSNEKLFF TRBV29-1 NA once TRBJ1-4
TGTGCCAGCAGTTACTCGGGACAGGGAGCTTTCTTT CASSYSGQGAFF TRBV6-5 TRBD1 NA TRBJ1-1
TGTGCCAGCAGTTTACAGGGAACAGCTAACTATGGCTACACCTTC CASSLQGTANYGYTF TRBV27 NA NA TRBJ1-2
TGTGCCACCAGTGACCCATCGGGACAGGACCGTTACAATGAGCAGTTCTTC CATSDPSGQDRYNEQFF TRBV24-1 TRBD1 NA TRBJ2-1
TGTGCCAGCAGGAGCGAGGGGGTTCGTCAGCCCCAGCATTTT CASRSEGVRQPQHF TRBV2 NA few TRBJ1-5
TGTGCCTTGGGGGACAATCAGCCCCAGCATTTT CALGDNQPQHF TRBV6-5 NA once TRBJ1-5
TGTGCCAGCAGCTTACTCTCGGGACTAGCGGGGGGGCCAGGGGAGACCCAGTACTTC CASSLLSGLAGGPGETQYF TRBV7-2 TRBD2 NA TRBJ2-5
TGTGCCAGCTCACCACCCGAAAGAACCCAGTACTTC CASSPPERTQYF TRBV18 NA NA TRBJ2-5
TGTGCCAGCAGTCTCACAGGGTTAGGGGGTGAAAAACTGTTTTTT CASSLTGLGGEKLFF TRBV6-5 NA NA TRBJ1-4
TGTGCCAGCAGTCCCCAAAGCGGTTTCTCCTACAATGAGCAGTTCTTC CASSPQSGFSYNEQFF TRBV27 NA NA TRBJ2-1
TGTGCCAGCAGCTTTCGTGGCTCTGGGGCCAACGTCCTGACTTTC CASSFRGSGANVLTF TRBV7-3 NA NA TRBJ2-6
TGTGCCAGCGGCGACTTGTGGACCGGGGAGCTGTTTTTT CASGDLWTGELFF TRBV28 NA once TRBJ2-2
TGTGCCACCAGCAGTACCAGGGACCCAAGTCAGCCCCAGCATTTT CATSSTRDPSQPQHF TRBV15 NA NA TRBJ1-5
TGTGCCAGCCAAAAGGGACTCGGCTCTGGGGCCAACGTCCTGACTTTC CASQKGLGSGANVLTF TRBV13 NA few TRBJ2-6
TGCGCCAGCAGCTCAGGACAGCCAAATCAGCCCCAGCATTTT CASSSGQPNQPQHF TRBV5-1 NA few TRBJ1-5
TGTGCCAGTAGTATGCTCCCGGGACAGGGGGGTTCACCCCTCCACTTT CASSMLPGQGGSPLHF TRBV19 TRBD1 NA TRBJ1-6
TGCGCCAGCAGCCAGGGGGCCCGGGACCCTGGTAGGAAAAACATTCAGTACTTC CASSQGARDPGRKNIQYF TRBV4-1 NA NA TRBJ2-4
TGTGCCAGCAGACCCGTGCGGACGAACACTGAAGCTTTCTTT CASRPVRTNTEAFF TRBV6-5 NA NA TRBJ1-1
TGTGCCACCGGGAAGGGACAGGGGGCTGATACGCAGTATTTT CATGKGQGADTQYF TRBV24-1 TRBD1 NA TRBJ2-3
TGTGCCAGCAGCTTAGGGACTCGGGGCAATGAGCAGTTCTTC CASSLGTRGNEQFF TRBV11-2 NA NA TRBJ2-1
TGTGCCAGCTCACCCGACAGGTTGAACACTGAAGCTTTCTTT CASSPDRLNTEAFF TRBV18 NA NA TRBJ1-1
TGCGCCAGCAGCTTGGCTGGGAAGGGAAACACCATATATTTT CASSLAGKGNTIYF TRBV5-1 NA NA TRBJ1-3
TGTGCCAGCAGCTTAGTAGTCAGCGTCGGGGAGCTGTTTTTT CASSLVVSVGELFF TRBV7-2 NA NA TRBJ2-2
TGTGCCAGCAGCCAAGACAGGAACACCGGGGAGCTGTTTTTT CASSQDRNTGELFF TRBV4-2 NA few TRBJ2-2
TGTGCCAGCAGTTTATTAGCGGGGGCAGCAGATACGCAGTATTTT CASSLLAGAADTQYF TRBV27 TRBD2 NA TRBJ2-3
TGCGCCAGCAGCTTGGACTACAATGAGCAGTTCTTC CASSLDYNEQFF TRBV5-1 NA NA TRBJ2-1
TGTGCCAGCAGCGGACGAACAGGGCGGGATACGCAGTATTTT CASSGRTGRDTQYF TRBV9 NA NA TRBJ2-3
TGTGCCAGCAACCCCGACGGACAGCCACGACGTTTT CASNPDGQPRRF TRBV6-2/TRBV6-3 NA once TRBJ1-6
TGTGCCAGCAGCTTGAGGGACCTCCGAACCTACTCTGGGGCCAACGTCCTGACTTTC CASSLRDLRTYSGANVLTF TRBV5-5 NA NA TRBJ2-6
TGTGCCAGCAGAGTAAGACTGAGGATTCAGCCCCAGCATTTT CASRVRLRIQPQHF TRBV6-5 NA NA TRBJ1-5
TGCGCCAGCAGCTTGCGGGAACTCACCACAGATACGCAGTATTTT CASSLRELTTDTQYF TRBV5-1 NA NA TRBJ2-3
TGTGCCAGCAGTCAGAGGTACCAAGAGACCCAGTACTTC CASSQRYQETQYF TRBV11-1 NA NA TRBJ2-5
TGTGCCAGCAGCTTAGAGAGTGAGAGCTACACCTTC CASSLESESYTF TRBV7-2 NA NA TRBJ1-2
TGTGCCTGGCGATTGGCAAATTCACCCCTCCACTTT CAWRLANSPLHF TRBV30 NA NA TRBJ1-6
TGTGCCATCCAAGAAATTAGGGTAGGGGATCAGCCCCAGCATTTT CAIQEIRVGDQPQHF TRBV28 NA once TRBJ1-5
TGCGCCAGCAGCTTGGTGGGACAGGGGGCTGGGGCCAACGTCCTGACTTTC CASSLVGQGAGANVLTF TRBV5-1 TRBD1 NA TRBJ2-6
TGTGCCAGCAGTTACGCCCGGAAAGGACTGAATCAGCCCCAGCATTTT CASSYARKGLNQPQHF TRBV6-2/TRBV6-3 NA NA TRBJ1-5
TGTGCCTGGAGTGTAAATCGAGGCTATGGCTACACCTTC CAWSVNRGYGYTF TRBV30 NA NA TRBJ1-2
TGTGCCAGCTCACAGGGACAGGGAGAGACCCAGTACTTC CASSQGQGETQYF TRBV18 TRBD1 once TRBJ2-5
TGTGCCAGCAGTTATCTTCCGGGGGGGCGGACTGAAGCTTTCTTT CASSYLPGGRTEAFF TRBV6-5 NA NA TRBJ1-1
TGTGCCAGCAGTGAAGCGGGGCAGTTATACAATGAGCAGTTCTTC CASSEAGQLYNEQFF TRBV2 NA NA TRBJ2-1
TGTGCCAGCAGCAAGATTCGGCCAGAAGGCCGCGAGCGGTATGAGCAGTTCTTC CASSKIRPEGRERYEQFF TRBV21-1 NA NA TRBJ2-1
TGTGCCAGCAGCTTGGTCCAGGGGAGCTCCTACAATGAGCAGTTCTTC CASSLVQGSSYNEQFF TRBV5-5 NA NA TRBJ2-1
TGTGCCACCAGTGACCCCCAGGGGGGACAAAAGAGTGCCTACACCTTC CATSDPQGGQKSAYTF TRBV24-1 TRBD1 NA TRBJ1-2
TGTGCCAGCAGTGGGACCAAGGATCAGCCCCAGCATTTT CASSGTKDQPQHF TRBV2 NA few TRBJ1-5